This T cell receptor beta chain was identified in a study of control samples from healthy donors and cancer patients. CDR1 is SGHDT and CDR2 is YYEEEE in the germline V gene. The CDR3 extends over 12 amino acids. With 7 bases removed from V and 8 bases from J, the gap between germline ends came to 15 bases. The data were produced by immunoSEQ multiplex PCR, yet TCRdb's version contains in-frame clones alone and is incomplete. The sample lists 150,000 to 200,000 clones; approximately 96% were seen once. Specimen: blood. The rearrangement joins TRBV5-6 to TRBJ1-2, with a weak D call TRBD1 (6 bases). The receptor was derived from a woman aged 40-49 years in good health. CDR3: CASQQGLGGYTF. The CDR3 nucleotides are TGTGCCAGCCAACAGGGTCTTGGCGGCTACACCTTC. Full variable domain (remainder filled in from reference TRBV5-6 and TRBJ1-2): DAGVTQSPTHLIKTRGQQVTLRCSPKSGHDTVSWYQQALGQGPQFIFQYYEEEERQRGNFPDRFSGHQFPNYSSELNVNALLLGDSALYLCASQQGLGGYTFGSGTRLTVV.